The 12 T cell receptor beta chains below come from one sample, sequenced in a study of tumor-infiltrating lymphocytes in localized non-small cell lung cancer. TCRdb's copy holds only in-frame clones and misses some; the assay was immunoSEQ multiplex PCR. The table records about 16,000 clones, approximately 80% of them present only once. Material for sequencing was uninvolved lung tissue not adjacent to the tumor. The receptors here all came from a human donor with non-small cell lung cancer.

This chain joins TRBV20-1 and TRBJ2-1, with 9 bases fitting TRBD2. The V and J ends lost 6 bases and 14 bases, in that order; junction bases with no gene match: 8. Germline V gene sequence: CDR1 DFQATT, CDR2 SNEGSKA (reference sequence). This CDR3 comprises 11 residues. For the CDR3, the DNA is TGCAGTGCAAATAGCGGGAGTAGGAAGTTCTTC. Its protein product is CSANSGSRKFF.

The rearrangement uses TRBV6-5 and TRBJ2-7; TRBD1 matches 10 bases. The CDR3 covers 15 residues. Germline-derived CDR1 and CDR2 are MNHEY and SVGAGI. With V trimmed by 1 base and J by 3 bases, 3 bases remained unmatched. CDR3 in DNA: TGTGCCAGCAGTTACTTGGGACAGGGGTACTACGAGCAGTACTTC. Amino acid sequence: CASSYLGQGYYEQYF.

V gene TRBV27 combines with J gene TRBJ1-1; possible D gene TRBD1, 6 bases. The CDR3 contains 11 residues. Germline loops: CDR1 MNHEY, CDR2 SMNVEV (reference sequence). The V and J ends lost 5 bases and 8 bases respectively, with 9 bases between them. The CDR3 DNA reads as TGTGCCAGCAGTCAGGGGACAGAAGCTTTCTTT. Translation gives CASSQGTEAFF.

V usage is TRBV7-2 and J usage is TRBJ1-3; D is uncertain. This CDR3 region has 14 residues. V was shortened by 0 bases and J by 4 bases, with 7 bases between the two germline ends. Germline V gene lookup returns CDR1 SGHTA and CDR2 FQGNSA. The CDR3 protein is CASSLAVPGNTIYF. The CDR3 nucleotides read TGTGCCAGCAGCTTAGCGGTGCCGGGAAACACCATATATTTT.

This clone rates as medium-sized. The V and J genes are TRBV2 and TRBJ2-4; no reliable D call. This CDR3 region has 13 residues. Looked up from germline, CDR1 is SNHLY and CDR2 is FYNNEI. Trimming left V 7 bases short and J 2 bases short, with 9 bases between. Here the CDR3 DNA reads TGTGCCAGCATCGGGTTTACCAAAAACATTCAGTACTTC. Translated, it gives CASIGFTKNIQYF.

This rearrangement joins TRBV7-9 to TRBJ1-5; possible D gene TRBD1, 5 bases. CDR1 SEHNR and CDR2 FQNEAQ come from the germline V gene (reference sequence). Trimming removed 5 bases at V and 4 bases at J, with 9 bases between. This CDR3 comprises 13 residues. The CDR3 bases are TGTGCCAGCAGCCTATCAGGGAATCAGCCCCAGCATTTT. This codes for CASSLSGNQPQHF. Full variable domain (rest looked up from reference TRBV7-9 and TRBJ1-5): DTGVSQNPRHKITKRGQNVTFRCDPISEHNRLYWYRQTLGQGPEFLTYFQNEAQLEKSRLLSDRFSAERPKGSFSTLEIQRTEQGDSAMYLCASSLSGNQPQHFGDGTRLSIL.

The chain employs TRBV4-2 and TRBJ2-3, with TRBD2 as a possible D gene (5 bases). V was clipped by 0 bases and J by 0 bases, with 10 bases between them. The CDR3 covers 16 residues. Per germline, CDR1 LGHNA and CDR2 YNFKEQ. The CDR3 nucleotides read TGTGCCAGCAGCCAAGAGACCTGGACTAGCACAGATACGCAGTATTTT. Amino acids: CASSQETWTSTDTQYF.

The CDR3 coding sequence is TGTGCCAGCAGGGGGACAGGGCGTGGCACTGAAGCTTTCTTT. It yields the protein CASRGTGRGTEAFF. This sequence joins TRBV28 and TRBJ1-1; the match to TRBD1 covers 9 bases. The germline gives CDR1 MDHEN, CDR2 SYDVKM. After removal of 6 bases from V and 4 bases from J, the junction contained 6 bases not matched to a gene. The CDR3 consists of 14 residues.

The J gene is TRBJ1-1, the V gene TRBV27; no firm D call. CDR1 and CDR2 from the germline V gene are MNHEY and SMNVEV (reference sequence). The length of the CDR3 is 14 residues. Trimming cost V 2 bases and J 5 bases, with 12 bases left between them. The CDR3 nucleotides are TGTGCCAGCAGTTTAGTCGGGCGCGGGACTGAAGCTTTCTTT. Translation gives CASSLVGRGTEAFF.

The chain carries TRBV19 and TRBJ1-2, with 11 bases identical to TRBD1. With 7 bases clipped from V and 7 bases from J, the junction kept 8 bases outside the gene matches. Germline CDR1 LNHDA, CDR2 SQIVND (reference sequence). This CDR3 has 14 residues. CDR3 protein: CASNPGTGGIGYTF. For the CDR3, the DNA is TGTGCCAGTAACCCCGGGACAGGGGGAATTGGCTACACCTTC.

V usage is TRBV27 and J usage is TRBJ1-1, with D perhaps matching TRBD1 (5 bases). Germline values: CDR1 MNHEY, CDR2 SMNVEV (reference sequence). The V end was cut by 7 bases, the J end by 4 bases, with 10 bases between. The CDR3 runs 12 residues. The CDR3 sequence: CASKSGTTEAFF. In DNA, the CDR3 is TGTGCCAGCAAGTCGGGGACCACTGAAGCTTTCTTT.

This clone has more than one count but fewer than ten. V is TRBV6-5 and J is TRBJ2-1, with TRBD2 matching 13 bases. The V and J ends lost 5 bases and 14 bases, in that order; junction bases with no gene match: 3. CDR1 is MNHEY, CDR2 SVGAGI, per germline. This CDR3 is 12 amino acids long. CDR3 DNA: TGTGCCAGCAGTCGACTAGCGGGAGGAGAGTTCTTC. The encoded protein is CASSRLAGGEFF.